This passage covers 20 T cell receptor beta chains from one sample sequenced in a study of cytomegalovirus exposure and HLA in healthy donors. Use of 60 Vbeta and 13 Jbeta primers characterized the PCR. TCRdb keeps only in-frame clones here, not all; method: immunoSEQ multiplex PCR. The sample shows 130,000 or so clones, 65% to 80% of them seen only once. Sequences were obtained from PBMCs. All receptors come from a man aged 25 to 40 in good health and CMV-seronegative.

The gene calls are TRBV7-3 and TRBJ2-2; 8 positions match TRBD1. V was clipped by 8 bases and J by 7 bases; unmatched bases: 9. This CDR3 spans 14 amino acids. Looked up from germline, CDR1 is SGHTA and CDR2 is FQGTGA. CDR3: CASSRTGLSGELFF. As DNA, the CDR3 is TGTGCCAGCTCCAGGACAGGGCTGAGCGGGGAGCTGTTTTTT.

The genes are TRBV30 and TRBJ2-7; 9 bases map to TRBD1. The V and J ends lost 3 bases and 2 bases, in that order; junction bases with no gene match: 8. The germline gives CDR1 GTSNPN, CDR2 SVGIG (reference sequence). This CDR3 region has 15 residues. CDR3 nucleotide sequence: TGTGCCTGGAGGCGAACCGGGACAGGGACCTACGAGCAGTACTTC. Its protein is CAWRRTGTGTYEQYF. Variable domain in full (rest from reference TRBV30 and TRBJ2-7): SQTIHQWPATLVQPVGSPLSLECTVEGTSNPNLYWYRQAAGRGLQLLFYSVGIGQISSEVPQNLSASRPQDRQFILSSKKLLLSDSGFYLCAWRRTGTGTYEQYFGPGTRLTVT.

The chain joins TRBV16 to TRBJ1-5; 7 bases match TRBD1. CDR3 length equals 16 residues. J was trimmed by 9 bases and V by 0 bases; bases with no gene match: 11. Germline V lookup: CDR1 KGHSY, CDR2 FQNENV. Here the CDR3 DNA reads TGTGCCAGCAGCCAATCAGAAGACAGGGCCCGTAGGCCCCAGCATTTT. Protein: CASSQSEDRARRPQHF.

In this sample, this clone turned up once. This rearrangement joins TRBV18 to TRBJ1-1; tentative D call: TRBD1 (5 bases). Trimming stripped 3 bases from V and 4 bases from J, with 18 bases between. The CDR3 sequence is 16 residues long. Germline V gives CDR1 KGHSH, CDR2 LQKENI. CDR3 sequence reads: CASSPDRVIGGTEAFF. Written as DNA, the CDR3 is TGTGCCAGCTCACCGGACCGGGTAATCGGGGGCACTGAAGCTTTCTTT.

The rearrangement links TRBV10-3 to TRBJ2-1; 11 bases map to TRBD1. V dropped 4 bases and J dropped 9; count of bases not matched to a gene: 17. The CDR3 runs to 18 residues. Looked up from germline, CDR1 is ENHRY and CDR2 is SYGVKD. This chain's CDR3 is CAISGTGGIGAGAGEQFF. Here the CDR3 DNA reads TGTGCCATCAGTGGGACAGGGGGCATAGGAGCGGGAGCGGGTGAGCAGTTCTTC.

This chain links TRBV5-1 with TRBJ2-3, with 13 bases matching TRBD2. J was trimmed by 8 bases and V by 0 bases; bases with no gene match: 6. Germline CDR1 and CDR2: SGHRS and YFSETQ. This CDR3 has 16 amino acids. The CDR3, as DNA: TGCGCCAGCAGCTTGGTAGGACTAGCGGGGGATGTTACGCAGTATTTT. Amino acid sequence: CASSLVGLAGDVTQYF.

V gene TRBV6-1 combines with J gene TRBJ2-7, with 8 bases aligning to TRBD1. This CDR3 region has 15 residues. Germline trimming cut 5 bases from V and 1 base from J; bases unmatched to any gene: 7. Germline-derived CDR1 and CDR2 are MNHNS and SASEGT. The CDR3 spells CASSTTGGSSYEQYF. CDR3 bases: TGTGCCAGCAGTACTACAGGGGGATCGTCCTACGAGCAGTACTTC.

This clone was counted between two and nine times. The chain uses TRBV6-6 and TRBJ1-3, with TRBD1 matching 9 bases. Germline lookup yields CDR1 MNHNY and CDR2 SVGAGI (reference sequence). Losses at the gene ends were 6 bases for V and 2 bases for J; bases not matched to a gene: 8. This CDR3 is 16 amino acids long. Here the CDR3 DNA reads TGTGCCAGCAGCCGAGGACAGGGGAGCGCTGGAAACACCATATATTTT. It encodes CASSRGQGSAGNTIYF.

The chain carries TRBV5-1 and TRBJ1-4; 10 bases map to TRBD1. Germline V CDR1 and CDR2: SGHRS, YFSETQ. The trim removed 0 bases at V and 8 bases at J, leaving 7 bases unmatched. The CDR3 extends over 16 amino acids. The chain's CDR3 is CASSLDGTGVDEKLFF. In DNA, the CDR3 is TGCGCCAGCAGCTTGGACGGGACAGGGGTTGACGAAAAACTGTTTTTT. The whole variable domain, filled in from reference TRBV5-1 and TRBJ1-4, reads KAGVTQTPRYLIKTRGQQVTLSCSPISGHRSVSWYQQTPGQGLQFLFEYFSETQRNKGNFPGRFSGRQFSNSRSEMNVSTLELGDSALYLCASSLDGTGVDEKLFFGSGTQLSVL.

This chain links TRBV6-1 with TRBJ1-5, with D unresolved. Germline CDR1 is MNHNS and CDR2 is SASEGT. Deletions cut 7 bases from V and 6 bases from J, with 13 bases between. The CDR3 has 13 amino acids. The CDR3 DNA follows: TGTGCCAGCAATTTCGGGAGTAGTCAGCCCCAGCATTTT. This translates into CASNFGSSQPQHF.

This chain's CDR3 is CASSTLLRDRGYEQYF. The CDR3 DNA reads TGTGCCAGCAGTACCCTTCTCCGGGACAGGGGGTACGAGCAGTACTTC. The V call is TRBV27, the J call TRBJ2-7; TRBD1 agrees at 11 bases. There are 16 residues in the CDR3. J gave up 4 bases and V 5 bases, and 10 bases lay outside the gene matches. CDR1 and CDR2 from the germline V gene are MNHEY and SMNVEV (reference sequence).

This chain links TRBV5-1 with TRBJ1-6; maybe TRBD1 (6 bases). The V end lost 1 base, the J end lost 2 bases, and 10 bases lay between the germline ends. This CDR3 comprises 16 residues. The germline gives CDR1 SGHRS, CDR2 YFSETQ. CDR3 sequence reads: CASSLTDSAYNSPLHF. The CDR3 DNA reads TGCGCCAGCAGCTTGACGGACAGCGCCTATAATTCACCCCTCCACTTT.

The chain uses TRBV18 and TRBJ2-1; TRBD2 agrees at 11 bases. The trim removed 3 bases at V and 0 bases at J, leaving 4 bases unmatched. Germline lookup yields CDR1 KGHSH and CDR2 LQKENI. CDR3 length: 17 amino acids. CDR3 in amino acids: CASSPTSGGSSYNEQFF. Written as DNA, the CDR3 is TGTGCCAGCTCACCTACTAGCGGGGGTAGCTCCTACAATGAGCAGTTCTTC.

This clone was seen a handful of times. This chain joins TRBV27 and TRBJ1-1, with TRBD1 identical over 8 bases. The germline V gene encodes CDR1 MNHEY and CDR2 SMNVEV (reference sequence). The CDR3 length is 15 residues. V trimming: 7 bases; J trimming: 0 bases; junction bases outside the gene matches: 7. CDR3 residues: CASKDTGGMNTEAFF. In DNA form, the CDR3 reads TGTGCCAGCAAGGACACAGGGGGGATGAACACTGAAGCTTTCTTT.

The chain carries TRBV5-1 and TRBJ2-5, with 10 bases lining up with TRBD2. Germline CDR1 and CDR2: SGHRS and YFSETQ. This CDR3 is built from 16 residues. V dropped 0 bases and J dropped 4; count of bases not matched to a gene: 6. CDR3 nucleotides: TGCGCCAGCAGCTTGGTGGCTAGCGGGAGAGGAGAGACCCAGTACTTC. Protein: CASSLVASGRGETQYF.

This clone was seen more than once but under ten times. This rearrangement joins TRBV7-3 to TRBJ1-2; 9 bases match TRBD1. Germline V gene data show CDR1 as SGHTA and CDR2 as FQGTGA. The CDR3 covers 15 residues. V gave up 4 bases and J gave up 5 bases; unmatched junction bases: 8. The CDR3 reads CASSSRQGVTYGYTF. In DNA, the CDR3 is TGTGCCAGCAGCTCGCGACAGGGGGTTACTTATGGCTACACCTTC.

This clone was counted a few times. The chain carries TRBV5-1 and TRBJ2-5; tentatively, D is TRBD2 (7 bases). The germline V gene has CDR1 SGHRS and CDR2 YFSETQ. The CDR3 runs 14 residues. V lost 0 bases to trimming and J lost 4 bases, with 10 bases between them. The CDR3 sequence is CASSLAGGRETQYF. The DNA of the CDR3 is TGCGCCAGCAGCTTGGCCGGGGGGCGAGAGACCCAGTACTTC. The whole variable domain, remainder taken from reference TRBV5-1 and TRBJ2-5, is KAGVTQTPRYLIKTRGQQVTLSCSPISGHRSVSWYQQTPGQGLQFLFEYFSETQRNKGNFPGRFSGRQFSNSRSEMNVSTLELGDSALYLCASSLAGGRETQYFGPGTRLLVL.

The chain links TRBV6-6 to TRBJ2-7; D is possibly TRBD2 (6 bases). The CDR3 extends over 15 amino acids. V lost 7 bases to trimming and J lost 3 bases, with 19 bases between them. Germline V gene data show CDR1 as MNHNY and CDR2 as SVGAGI (reference sequence). The chain's CDR3 is CASNRSAGTGYEQYF. The DNA for the CDR3 is TGTGCCAGCAACCGAAGCGCGGGAACGGGCTACGAGCAGTACTTC.

V is TRBV19 and J is TRBJ2-7; 8 bases align to TRBD1. With V trimmed by 8 bases and J by 1 base, 10 bases remained unmatched. Germline values: CDR1 LNHDA, CDR2 SQIVND (reference sequence). The CDR3 runs to 15 residues. CDR3 loop: CASSGRDRPSYEQYF. The CDR3 DNA sequence: TGTGCCAGTTCAGGAAGGGACAGGCCTTCCTACGAGCAGTACTTC.

The chain joins TRBV30 to TRBJ2-7; D perhaps matches TRBD2 (6 bases). The CDR3 has 13 residues. Per germline, CDR1 GTSNPN and CDR2 SVGIG (reference sequence). V gave up 2 bases and J gave up 5 bases, with 13 bases separating them. The CDR3 here is CAWSSGTGDEQYF. The CDR3 DNA is TGTGCCTGGAGTTCCGGGACTGGAGACGAGCAGTACTTC.